A selection of T cell receptor beta chains follows, all from one sample in a study of blood T cell repertoires in COVID-19. TCRdb's copy holds only in-frame clones and misses some; the assay was immunoSEQ multiplex PCR. The sample lists about 140,000 clones, 77% occurring once. The material sequenced was peripheral blood. The source is a woman aged 50 to 60 with active or convalescent COVID-19. CDR3s include the opening cysteine and the closing phenylalanine or tryptophan. A D gene is named only where the DNA matches it firmly. Expanded clones are given a class, and other clones once, few, many or no size at all.

clone_size,d_call,j_call,v_call,cdr3_nt,cdr3_aa
-,-,TRBJ1-1,TRBV2,TGTGCCAGCAGTGAGTACAGGAGGAACACTGAAGCTTTCTTT,CASSEYRRNTEAFF
-,-,TRBJ1-5,TRBV19,TGTGCCAGTAGTATGTCAGGGCTCAATCAGCCCCAGCATTTT,CASSMSGLNQPQHF
-,-,TRBJ1-6,TRBV19,TGTGCCAGTAGTATAGTACGGGGTCGGTCACCCCTCCACTTT,CASSIVRGRSPLHF
-,TRBD2,TRBJ2-5,TRBV7-2,TGTGCCAGCAGCCCCACTAGCGGGGGGTACCAAGAGACCCAGTACTTC,CASSPTSGGYQETQYF
once,-,TRBJ2-5,TRBV5-6,TGTGCCAGCAGCTTGGGGGGCTTCAAGACCCAGTACTTC,CASSLGGFKTQYF
-,-,TRBJ2-5,TRBV6-2/TRBV6-3,TGTGCCAGCAGTTATGCTAACGGGACACCCCAAGAGACCCAGTACTTC,CASSYANGTPQETQYF
-,TRBD2,TRBJ2-7,TRBV6-6,TGTGCCAGCAGGTATCTAGCGGGAGACACCTACGAGCAGTACTTC,CASRYLAGDTYEQYF
-,-,TRBJ1-1,TRBV28,TGTGCCAGCACCCCGCGGGGTACGGGGGGAGGGTCTGAAGCTTTCTTT,CASTPRGTGGGSEAFF
-,TRBD2,TRBJ2-1,TRBV5-1,TGCGCCAGCAGCTTCGCGGTGAGGACTAGCCCGAGCTCCTACAATGAGCAGTTCTTC,CASSFAVRTSPSSYNEQFF
-,TRBD1,TRBJ2-7,TRBV7-2,TGTGCCAGCAGCTTAGGCCCACCGGGACAGGGGGCCTACGAGCAGTACTTC,CASSLGPPGQGAYEQYF
-,TRBD1,TRBJ1-2,TRBV6-1,TGTGCCAGCAGTGAAGTACTAGGACAGGGGTTTTCGGGCTACACCTTC,CASSEVLGQGFSGYTF
-,-,TRBJ1-4,TRBV9,TGTGCCAGCAGCGTAGCAGGGCTTAATGAAAAACTGTTTTTT,CASSVAGLNEKLFF